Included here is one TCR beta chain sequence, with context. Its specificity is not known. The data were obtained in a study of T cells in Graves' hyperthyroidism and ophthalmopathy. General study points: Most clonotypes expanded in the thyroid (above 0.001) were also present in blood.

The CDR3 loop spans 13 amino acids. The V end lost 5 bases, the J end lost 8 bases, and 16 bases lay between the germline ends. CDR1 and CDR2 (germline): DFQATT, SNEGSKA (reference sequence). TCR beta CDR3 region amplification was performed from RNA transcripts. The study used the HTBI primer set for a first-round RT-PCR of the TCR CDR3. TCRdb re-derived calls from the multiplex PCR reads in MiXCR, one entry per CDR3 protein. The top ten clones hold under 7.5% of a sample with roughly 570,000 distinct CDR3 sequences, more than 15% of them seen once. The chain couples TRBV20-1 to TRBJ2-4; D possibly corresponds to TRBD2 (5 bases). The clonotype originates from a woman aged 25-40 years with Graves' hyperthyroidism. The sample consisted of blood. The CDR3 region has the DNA TGCAGTGCTCCCGAGGACTCTCGGGACATTCAGTACTTC. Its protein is CSAPEDSRDIQYF.